This T cell receptor beta chain was recorded in a study of lymphopenia after photon versus proton radiotherapy. Regarding the study as a whole: After lymphocyte nadir, photon-treated repertoires showed oligoclonal expansion, especially CD8+ Temra. Better survival with proton therapy was suggested as possible, not demonstrated. Under photons, naive T cells and diversity fell while effector/memory populations rose.

Comments on this clone: Its antigen is not known.

Sequenced by immunoSEQ multiplex PCR; TCRdb stores in-frame clones only, minus some. The top ten hold around 4.7% of the sample, which has around 150,000 clones, roughly nine tenths seen once. V was clipped by 3 bases and J by 7 bases; unmatched bases: 7. The CDR3 has 15 residues. Germline V CDR1 and CDR2: MNHEY, SVGAGI. The origin of this receptor is a man in his fifties with gastric cancer. The chain is built from TRBV6-5 and TRBJ2-7, with 12 bases that match TRBD1. Sequencing used peripheral blood, obtained from a patient treated with photon-based radiotherapy. Here the CDR3 DNA reads TGTGCCAGCAGTTATGGGGGACAGGGGGCGGAAGAGCAGTACTTC. It is translated as CASSYGGQGAEEQYF.